The source of this TCR beta chain is a study of T cell responses to AZD1222 COVID-19 vaccine. Method: immunoSEQ multiplex PCR; TCRdb's copy keeps in-frame clones and lacks some. The sample lists fewer than 90,000 clones, 75% to 95% seen once, with 11% in the top ten. Study-wide results and limits: Across the whole spike, CD4 TCRs peaked at regions 160-218 and 743-854. In the spike-specific TCR repertoire, nearly half reportedly target unmutated variant regions.

Concerning this clone itself: Its antigen is still unknown.

Pooled in the analysis were second doses at about 4 or about 12 weeks. Germline V gene sequence: CDR1 SGHTA, CDR2 FQGTGA. The CDR3 length is 14 residues. Trimming left V 1 base short and J 1 base short, with 7 bases between. The sequence came from an adult who received the AZD1222 COVID-19 vaccine. Sequenced here: peripheral blood, sampled 28 days after the second AZD1222 dose. The gene calls are TRBV7-3 and TRBJ1-2, with unresolved D. The CDR3 protein is CASSLRGDNYGYTF. CDR3 bases: TGTGCCAGCAGCTTAAGGGGAGATAACTATGGCTACACCTTC.